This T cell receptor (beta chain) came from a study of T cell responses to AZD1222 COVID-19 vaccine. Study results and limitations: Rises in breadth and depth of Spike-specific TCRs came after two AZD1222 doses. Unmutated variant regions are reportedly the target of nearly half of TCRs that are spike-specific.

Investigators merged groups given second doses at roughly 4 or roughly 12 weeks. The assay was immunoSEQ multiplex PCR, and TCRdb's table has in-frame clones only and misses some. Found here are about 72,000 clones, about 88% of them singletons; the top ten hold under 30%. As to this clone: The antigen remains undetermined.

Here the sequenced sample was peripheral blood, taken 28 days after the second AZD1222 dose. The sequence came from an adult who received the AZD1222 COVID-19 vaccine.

In DNA form, the CDR3 reads TGTGCCAGCAGTTACAATGAGCAGTTCTTC. This codes for CASSYNEQFF. The V and J genes are TRBV28 and TRBJ2-1, with no clear D. Germline V gene sequence: CDR1 MDHEN, CDR2 SYDVKM. V lost 4 bases to trimming and J lost 5 bases, with 0 bases between them. The CDR3 runs 10 residues.